A selection of T cell receptor beta chains follows, all from one sample in a study of Ad26.COV2.S vaccination and SARS-CoV-2 variants. Method: immunoSEQ multiplex PCR; TCRdb's copy keeps in-frame clones and lacks some. This table has about 350,000 clones, around 88% appearing once. Sequencing was performed on peripheral blood, taken in a trial of Ad26.COV2.S vaccine versus placebo. These receptor sequences come from a person between 18 and 59 years old who received the Ad26.COV2.S COVID-19 vaccine or a placebo. CDR3s include the opening cysteine and the closing phenylalanine or tryptophan. The order of the fields is clone size, J gene, D gene, V gene, CDR3 protein, CDR3 DNA. The D gene is left open where the match is weak. Size is omitted from some rows. Given values are once, few, many or a class for expanded clones.

clone_size: NA
j_call: TRBJ1-2
d_call: NA
v_call: TRBV5-5
cdr3_aa: CASSLNGQAVYGYTF
cdr3_nt: TGTGCCAGCAGCTTGAATGGGCAGGCCGTCTATGGCTACACCTTC

clone_size: NA
j_call: TRBJ1-5
d_call: NA
v_call: TRBV30
cdr3_aa: CAWSDLGGNQPQHF
cdr3_nt: TGTGCCTGGAGTGACCTAGGGGGCAATCAGCCCCAGCATTTT

clone_size: NA
j_call: TRBJ1-5
d_call: NA
v_call: TRBV28
cdr3_aa: CASKLGGLQPQHF
cdr3_nt: TGTGCCAGCAAGCTCGGGGGGCTTCAGCCCCAGCATTTT

clone_size: once
j_call: TRBJ2-1
d_call: TRBD2
v_call: TRBV28
cdr3_aa: CASSLRLAGEVYNEQFF
cdr3_nt: TGTGCCAGCAGTTTAAGACTAGCGGGAGAAGTCTACAATGAGCAGTTCTTC

clone_size: NA
j_call: TRBJ1-2
d_call: NA
v_call: TRBV5-6
cdr3_aa: CASSLYQTSNYGYTF
cdr3_nt: TGTGCCAGCAGCTTGTACCAGACGTCTAACTATGGCTACACCTTC

clone_size: once
j_call: TRBJ2-3
d_call: NA
v_call: TRBV5-6
cdr3_aa: CASSLGSADTQYF
cdr3_nt: TGTGCCAGCAGCTTGGGGTCGGCGGATACGCAGTATTTT

clone_size: NA
j_call: TRBJ2-1
d_call: NA
v_call: TRBV27
cdr3_aa: CASSSSERADNEQFF
cdr3_nt: TGTGCCAGCAGTTCCTCTGAGCGGGCAGACAATGAGCAGTTCTTC

clone_size: NA
j_call: TRBJ1-2
d_call: TRBD1
v_call: TRBV5-8
cdr3_aa: CASSTDRNYGYTF
cdr3_nt: TGTGCCAGCAGCACGGACAGGAACTATGGCTACACCTTC

clone_size: NA
j_call: TRBJ1-5
d_call: TRBD1
v_call: TRBV24-1
cdr3_aa: CATSDSGTGYSNQPQHF
cdr3_nt: TGTGCCACCAGTGACTCCGGGACAGGATATAGCAATCAGCCCCAGCATTTT

clone_size: NA
j_call: TRBJ1-2
d_call: TRBD1
v_call: TRBV9
cdr3_aa: CASSGQGRIGYTF
cdr3_nt: TGTGCCAGCAGCGGACAGGGCCGGATCGGCTACACCTTC

clone_size: NA
j_call: TRBJ2-2
d_call: NA
v_call: TRBV6-1
cdr3_aa: CASTPGGTGELFF
cdr3_nt: TGTGCCAGCACTCCTGGGGGCACCGGGGAGCTGTTTTTT

clone_size: NA
j_call: TRBJ2-1
d_call: TRBD1
v_call: TRBV19
cdr3_aa: CASKTGGSITTNEQFF
cdr3_nt: TGTGCCAGTAAGACAGGGGGCAGCATCACGACCAATGAGCAGTTCTTC

clone_size: once
j_call: TRBJ2-3
d_call: TRBD2
v_call: TRBV5-1
cdr3_aa: CASSAGYGTSVSDTQYF
cdr3_nt: TGCGCCAGCAGCGCGGGGTACGGGACTAGCGTTTCAGATACGCAGTATTTT

clone_size: NA
j_call: TRBJ2-3
d_call: NA
v_call: TRBV5-4
cdr3_aa: CASSLLGTDTQYF
cdr3_nt: TGTGCCAGCAGCCTACTAGGAACAGATACGCAGTATTTT

clone_size: NA
j_call: TRBJ2-7
d_call: TRBD1
v_call: TRBV7-8
cdr3_aa: CASSLGQTYYEQYF
cdr3_nt: TGTGCCAGCAGCCTGGGACAGACCTACTACGAGCAGTACTTC

clone_size: NA
j_call: TRBJ2-1
d_call: NA
v_call: TRBV27
cdr3_aa: CASLEAGTPYNEQFF
cdr3_nt: TGTGCCAGCCTTGAGGCCGGGACACCATACAATGAGCAGTTCTTC

clone_size: NA
j_call: TRBJ2-7
d_call: TRBD1
v_call: TRBV19
cdr3_aa: CASSITGQGEYEQYF
cdr3_nt: TGTGCCAGTAGTATAACAGGACAGGGCGAATACGAGCAGTACTTC

clone_size: NA
j_call: TRBJ1-1
d_call: NA
v_call: TRBV18
cdr3_aa: CASSPETGVGTEAFF
cdr3_nt: TGTGCCAGCTCACCAGAGACAGGAGTGGGCACTGAAGCTTTCTTT

clone_size: once
j_call: TRBJ2-2
d_call: TRBD1
v_call: TRBV5-4
cdr3_aa: CASSSRTGGVKGTGELFF
cdr3_nt: TGTGCCAGCAGCTCGAGAACAGGGGGCGTTAAGGGCACCGGGGAGCTGTTTTTT

clone_size: NA
j_call: TRBJ1-6
d_call: NA
v_call: TRBV19
cdr3_aa: CASSIGPPGDGSALHF
cdr3_nt: TGTGCCAGTAGTATAGGACCGCCAGGGGACGGGTCGGCCCTCCACTTT

clone_size: NA
j_call: TRBJ1-2
d_call: NA
v_call: TRBV5-1
cdr3_aa: CASSLGAGRANYGYTF
cdr3_nt: TGCGCCAGCAGCTTGGGGGCAGGGAGGGCAAACTATGGCTACACCTTC

clone_size: NA
j_call: TRBJ2-7
d_call: NA
v_call: TRBV19
cdr3_aa: CASSIRASSYEQYF
cdr3_nt: TGTGCCAGTAGTATCAGGGCCAGCTCCTACGAGCAGTACTTC

clone_size: NA
j_call: TRBJ2-2
d_call: NA
v_call: TRBV5-1
cdr3_aa: CASSWTTGPGELFF
cdr3_nt: TGCGCCAGCAGCTGGACCACGGGGCCCGGGGAGCTGTTTTTT

clone_size: NA
j_call: TRBJ1-4
d_call: NA
v_call: TRBV5-5
cdr3_aa: CASSFHNEKLFF
cdr3_nt: TGTGCCAGCAGCTTCCACAATGAAAAACTGTTTTTT

clone_size: NA
j_call: TRBJ2-2
d_call: NA
v_call: TRBV6-6
cdr3_aa: CASSWDTGELFF
cdr3_nt: TGTGCCAGCAGTTGGGATACCGGGGAGCTGTTTTTT

clone_size: NA
j_call: TRBJ1-2
d_call: TRBD1
v_call: TRBV2
cdr3_aa: CASSFLTGANNYGYTF
cdr3_nt: TGTGCCAGCAGCTTCCTGACAGGGGCGAATAACTATGGCTACACCTTC

clone_size: once
j_call: TRBJ2-4
d_call: NA
v_call: TRBV9
cdr3_aa: CASSVGPTSSQNIQYF
cdr3_nt: TGTGCCAGCAGCGTAGGACCGACAAGCTCACAAAACATTCAGTACTTC

clone_size: NA
j_call: TRBJ2-1
d_call: TRBD1
v_call: TRBV5-1
cdr3_aa: CASSSETGGAGNEQFF
cdr3_nt: TGCGCCAGCAGCTCCGAAACAGGGGGCGCCGGCAATGAGCAGTTCTTC

clone_size: NA
j_call: TRBJ2-1
d_call: TRBD2
v_call: TRBV5-1
cdr3_aa: CASRGFGARLAEDNEQFF
cdr3_nt: TGCGCCAGCAGAGGGTTTGGGGCCCGACTAGCGGAGGACAATGAGCAGTTCTTC

clone_size: NA
j_call: TRBJ1-4
d_call: NA
v_call: TRBV7-9
cdr3_aa: CASSLWGRSEKLFF
cdr3_nt: TGTGCCAGCAGCTTGTGGGGGCGGTCTGAAAAACTGTTTTTT

clone_size: NA
j_call: TRBJ2-3
d_call: NA
v_call: TRBV4-2
cdr3_aa: CASSQVVGHSTDTQYF
cdr3_nt: TGTGCCAGCAGCCAAGTAGTCGGACACAGCACAGATACGCAGTATTTT

clone_size: once
j_call: TRBJ1-5
d_call: NA
v_call: TRBV6-5
cdr3_aa: CASRRRGDGNQPQHF
cdr3_nt: TGTGCCAGCAGGAGGAGGGGGGACGGCAATCAGCCCCAGCATTTT

clone_size: once
j_call: TRBJ1-2
d_call: NA
v_call: TRBV6-5
cdr3_aa: CASSYRGQNYGYTF
cdr3_nt: TGTGCCAGCAGTTACCGCGGACAGAACTATGGCTACACCTTC

clone_size: NA
j_call: TRBJ1-5
d_call: NA
v_call: TRBV28
cdr3_aa: CASKKTDYSNQPQHF
cdr3_nt: TGTGCCAGCAAAAAGACAGACTATAGCAATCAGCCCCAGCATTTT

clone_size: once
j_call: TRBJ1-1
d_call: NA
v_call: TRBV6-1
cdr3_aa: CASSESDRRNTEAFF
cdr3_nt: TGTGCCAGCAGTGAAAGTGACAGGCGGAACACTGAAGCTTTCTTT

clone_size: NA
j_call: TRBJ1-1
d_call: NA
v_call: TRBV5-1
cdr3_aa: CASSSGAKNTEAFF
cdr3_nt: TGCGCCAGCAGCTCGGGGGCGAAGAACACTGAAGCTTTCTTT

clone_size: NA
j_call: TRBJ2-7
d_call: TRBD1
v_call: TRBV28
cdr3_aa: CASSSGQGSEQYF
cdr3_nt: TGTGCCAGCAGTTCGGGACAGGGCAGTGAGCAGTACTTC

clone_size: NA
j_call: TRBJ2-2
d_call: NA
v_call: TRBV15
cdr3_aa: CATSRDSGSTDNTGELFF
cdr3_nt: TGTGCCACCAGCAGAGATTCTGGGTCGACAGATAACACCGGGGAGCTGTTTTTT

clone_size: NA
j_call: TRBJ2-3
d_call: TRBD1
v_call: TRBV6-5
cdr3_aa: CASSLTGERTDTQYF
cdr3_nt: TGTGCCAGCAGCCTTACAGGGGAAAGGACAGATACGCAGTATTTT

clone_size: few
j_call: TRBJ2-3
d_call: NA
v_call: TRBV28
cdr3_aa: CASSLGGDTDTQYF
cdr3_nt: TGTGCCAGCAGTTTGGGCGGGGACACAGATACGCAGTATTTT

clone_size: NA
j_call: TRBJ1-4
d_call: NA
v_call: TRBV25-1
cdr3_aa: CASSDGATNEKLFF
cdr3_nt: TGTGCCAGCAGTGACGGGGCAACTAATGAAAAACTGTTTTTT

clone_size: NA
j_call: TRBJ2-1
d_call: TRBD1
v_call: TRBV7-9
cdr3_aa: CASIQGAGVVSHEQFF
cdr3_nt: TGTGCCAGCATTCAGGGGGCAGGGGTAGTTTCCCATGAGCAGTTCTTC

clone_size: NA
j_call: TRBJ2-4
d_call: NA
v_call: TRBV28
cdr3_aa: CASGGHGNIQYF
cdr3_nt: TGTGCCAGCGGAGGCCATGGAAACATTCAGTACTTC

clone_size: NA
j_call: TRBJ2-7
d_call: TRBD1
v_call: TRBV10-3
cdr3_aa: CAISEDPGAGGYEQYF
cdr3_nt: TGTGCCATCAGTGAGGACCCGGGTGCAGGGGGCTACGAGCAGTACTTC

clone_size: NA
j_call: TRBJ2-7
d_call: NA
v_call: TRBV19
cdr3_aa: CASSIRPGTGTYEQYF
cdr3_nt: TGTGCCAGTAGTATAAGGCCAGGGACGGGAACCTACGAGCAGTACTTC

clone_size: few
j_call: TRBJ2-5
d_call: TRBD2
v_call: TRBV5-1
cdr3_aa: CASSPQGLAGGPGDQETQYF
cdr3_nt: TGCGCCAGCAGCCCCCAGGGACTAGCGGGAGGGCCGGGGGACCAAGAGACCCAGTACTTC

clone_size: few
j_call: TRBJ1-1
d_call: NA
v_call: TRBV7-2
cdr3_aa: CASNHWGQPNTEAFF
cdr3_nt: TGTGCCAGTAACCACTGGGGCCAGCCGAACACTGAAGCTTTCTTT

clone_size: NA
j_call: TRBJ2-7
d_call: NA
v_call: TRBV28
cdr3_aa: CASSFVLKEQYF
cdr3_nt: TGTGCCAGCAGTTTTGTCTTGAAGGAGCAGTACTTC

clone_size: once
j_call: TRBJ2-5
d_call: NA
v_call: TRBV4-1
cdr3_aa: CASSRFGGVGQETQYF
cdr3_nt: TGCGCCAGCAGCCGCTTTGGGGGAGTTGGGCAAGAGACCCAGTACTTC

clone_size: NA
j_call: TRBJ2-1
d_call: TRBD1
v_call: TRBV6-5
cdr3_aa: CASSLDRVDEQFF
cdr3_nt: TGTGCCAGCAGCCTTGACAGGGTTGATGAGCAGTTCTTC

clone_size: NA
j_call: TRBJ2-3
d_call: TRBD1
v_call: TRBV5-1
cdr3_aa: CASRRGLGTDTQYF
cdr3_nt: TGCGCCAGCAGGAGGGGGCTCGGGACAGATACGCAGTATTTT

clone_size: NA
j_call: TRBJ1-3
d_call: NA
v_call: TRBV6-5
cdr3_aa: CASSSDRSAGNTIYF
cdr3_nt: TGTGCCAGCAGTTCCGACAGGTCTGCTGGAAACACCATATATTTT

clone_size: NA
j_call: TRBJ1-5
d_call: TRBD1
v_call: TRBV20-1
cdr3_aa: CSASTGQINQPQHF
cdr3_nt: TGCAGTGCTAGTACGGGACAGATAAATCAGCCCCAGCATTTT